This T cell receptor (beta chain) was identified during a study of T cell responses to AZD1222 COVID-19 vaccine. CDR1 and CDR2 from the germline V gene are SGHRS and YFSETQ. There are 15 residues in the CDR3. With 0 bases removed from V and 4 bases from J, the gap between germline ends came to 11 bases. Clones were read by immunoSEQ multiplex PCR, and TCRdb kept only the in-frame ones, dropping some. The sample holds tens of thousands of clones, 80% to 90% seen once. The chain is built from TRBV5-1 and TRBJ1-5, with D possibly TRBD1 on 6 matching bases. The receptor was isolated from an adult in good health. The sample here was peripheral blood, taken on day 0 of AZD1222 vaccination. The CDR3 spells CASSLDGGPNQPQHF. The DNA for the CDR3 is TGCGCCAGCAGCTTGGACGGGGGGCCGAATCAGCCCCAGCATTTT.